The entry below describes one TCR beta chain. CDR3 length: 15 amino acids. The V end was cut by 3 bases, the J end by 7 bases, with 18 bases between. Germline-derived CDR1 and CDR2 are SGHTA and FQGTGA. The data were taken from a study of graft-versus-host responses after intestinal transplantation. TCRdb's table, derived via immunoSEQ multiplex PCR, lists solely in-frame clones and lacks some. The table records 40,000 or so clones, just under 90% of them present only once. This clonotype was obtained from a human patient who received an intestinal transplant, so some T cells may come from the graft donor. The sequencing here drew on PBMCs, taken approximately 270 days after transplant. The V gene is TRBV7-3, the J gene TRBJ1-1, with no clear D. For the CDR3, the DNA is TGTGCCAGCAGCTTTGGGTTCGGGGTTCCCCATGAAGCTTTCTTT. This codes for CASSFGFGVPHEAFF. Full variable domain (rest looked up from reference TRBV7-3 and TRBJ1-1): GAGVSQTPSNKVTEKGKYVELRCDPISGHTALYWYRQSLGQGPEFLIYFQGTGAADDSGLPNDRFFAVRPEGSVSTLKIQRTERGDSAVYLCASSFGFGVPHEAFFGQGTRLTVV.